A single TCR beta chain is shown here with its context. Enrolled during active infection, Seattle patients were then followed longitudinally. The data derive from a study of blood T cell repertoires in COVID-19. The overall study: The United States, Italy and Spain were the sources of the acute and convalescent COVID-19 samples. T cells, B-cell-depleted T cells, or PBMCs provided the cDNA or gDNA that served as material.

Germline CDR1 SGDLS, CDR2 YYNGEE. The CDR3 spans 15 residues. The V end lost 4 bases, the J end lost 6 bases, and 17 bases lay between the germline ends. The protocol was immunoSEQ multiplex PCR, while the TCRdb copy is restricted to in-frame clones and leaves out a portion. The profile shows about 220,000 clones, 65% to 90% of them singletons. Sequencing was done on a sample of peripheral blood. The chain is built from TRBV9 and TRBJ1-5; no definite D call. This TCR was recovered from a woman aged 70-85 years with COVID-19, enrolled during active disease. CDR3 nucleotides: TGTGCCAGCAGCCCCCAAGGTGGGTCGGGTCAGCCCCAGCATTTT. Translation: CASSPQGGSGQPQHF.